These 15 T cell receptor beta chains originate from one sample sequenced in a study of T cells in Graves' hyperthyroidism and ophthalmopathy. The investigators amplified TCR beta CDR3 regions from RNA transcripts. In the first-round RT-PCR of the TCR CDR3, the HTBI primer set was used. MiXCR, applied by TCRdb to the multiplex PCR reads, yields one record per CDR3 protein. The sample records a few hundred thousand distinct CDR3 sequences, around 15% being singletons. Sequencing input: blood. The receptor source for this set is a woman aged 50 to 65 with Graves' hyperthyroidism that later progressed to Graves' ophthalmopathy.

Many counts were recorded for this clonotype. The V call is TRBV20-1, the J call TRBJ1-5, with a tentative D call TRBD1 (5 bases). The CDR3 extends over 16 amino acids. The germline gives CDR1 DFQATT, CDR2 SNEGSKA (reference sequence). With 0 bases removed from V and 6 bases from J, the gap between germline ends came to 18 bases. The DNA of the CDR3 is TGCAGTGCTAGAGATCCCTTGAGGCTGGGGGGTCAGCCCCAGCATTTT. The encoded protein is CSARDPLRLGGQPQHF.

A remark on this clonotype: Mismatch with germline at one junction end may stem from a read error. This chain uses TRBV20-1 with TRBJ2-5, with 7 positions matching TRBD2. This CDR3 region has 15 residues. CDR1 and CDR2 from the germline V gene are DFQATT and SNEGSKA (reference sequence). CDR3 nucleotide sequence: TGCAGTGCTAGAGATCACGCGGGACTACAAGAGGCCCAGTACTTC. It yields the protein CSARDHAGLQEAQYF.

There are a few counts of this clonotype. The chain links TRBV20-1 to TRBJ2-7; 9 positions agree with TRBD2. The trim removed 0 bases at V and 1 base at J, leaving 7 bases unmatched. The CDR3 has 16 amino acids. Germline V gene lookup returns CDR1 DFQATT and CDR2 SNEGSKA (reference sequence). CDR3 sequence reads: CSARDPGTSRSYEQYF. The DNA of the CDR3 is TGCAGTGCTAGAGACCCCGGGACTAGCCGATCCTACGAGCAGTACTTC.

This clonotype came up a few times. J is TRBJ2-5 and V is TRBV9; the D is unclear. Germline V lookup: CDR1 SGDLS, CDR2 YYNGEE. The CDR3 covers 13 residues. Trimming removed 2 bases at V and 2 bases at J, with 7 bases between. CDR3 loop: CASSVGLQETQYF. CDR3 DNA sequence: TGTGCCAGCAGCGTCGGTCTGCAAGAGACCCAGTACTTC.

This clonotype has more than one count but fewer than ten. The gene calls are TRBV12-3 or TRBV12-4 and TRBJ1-4, with no clear D. The CDR3 consists of 13 residues. Trimming took 3 bases from V and 5 from J, leaving 7 bases between them. The CDR3 loop is CASSFRENEKLFF. In nucleotides, the CDR3 is TGTGCCAGCAGTTTTCGAGAAAATGAAAAACTGTTTTTT.

The sample holds many counts of this clonotype. The CDR3 region is CSALGQQRANYGYTF. The DNA for the CDR3 is TGCAGTGCGCTAGGACAGCAAAGGGCTAACTATGGCTACACCTTC. J is TRBJ1-2 and V is TRBV20-1; possible D gene TRBD1, 6 bases. V shed 6 bases and J shed 0 bases, with 17 bases lying between them. The CDR3 extends over 15 amino acids. Germline V lookup: CDR1 DFQATT, CDR2 SNEGSKA (reference sequence).

This clonotype was picked up a small number of times. The genes are TRBV19 and TRBJ1-2, with D maybe TRBD1 (5 bases). The CDR3 is made up of 9 amino acids. CDR1 and CDR2 from the germline V gene are LNHDA and SQIVND (reference sequence). V lost 11 bases and J lost 9, with 10 bases in between. The CDR3 DNA follows: TGTGCCGGGGACCGGCGCTACACCTTC. As protein: CAGDRRYTF.

This clonotype appeared many times. The chain couples TRBV11-3 to TRBJ2-1; the D gene is possibly TRBD2 (5 bases). The CDR3 is made up of 14 amino acids. Between the trimmed V and J ends, which lost 5 bases and 6 bases, there was a span of 14 bases. CDR1 and CDR2 from the germline V gene are SGHNT and YENEEA. CDR3 residues: CASSPDRGSNEQFF. CDR3 nucleotide sequence: TGTGCCAGCAGCCCCGATCGAGGGAGCAATGAGCAGTTCTTC.

This clonotype has ten or more counts. The rearrangement joins TRBV20-1 to TRBJ2-1, with 15 bases aligning to TRBD2. The V gene's germline CDR1 is DFQATT and CDR2 SNEGSKA (reference sequence). V lost 6 bases and J lost 4; bases outside the gene matches: 25. This CDR3 is built from 22 residues. The CDR3 spells CSALPGLAGGYNQSRLYNEQFF. The CDR3 DNA follows: TGCAGTGCCCTACCGGGACTAGCGGGAGGATATAACCAATCCAGGTTATACAATGAGCAGTTCTTC.

This clonotype was found many times. The V and J genes are TRBV18 and TRBJ1-5; D gene unclear. The germline CDR1 and CDR2 sequences are KGHSH and LQKENI. This CDR3 has 14 residues. Trimming shortened V by 2 bases and J by 3 bases, and 8 bases separated the two germline ends. CDR3 nucleotides: TGTGCCAGCTCACCAAGACCAAACAATCAGCCCCAGCATTTT. Encoded protein: CASSPRPNNQPQHF.

For this clonotype: A much larger clone differs by one base, so this may be a read error. This chain uses TRBV15 with TRBJ2-7, with 8 bases aligning to TRBD1. This CDR3 spans 13 amino acids. Germline V gene lookup returns CDR1 LNHNV and CDR2 YYDKDF (reference sequence). In DNA form, the CDR3 reads TGTGCCACCCGGGACAGGATTGGCTACGAGCAGTGCTTC. Translating it yields CATRDRIGYEQCF. The full variable domain, its missing parts supplied by reference TRBV15 and TRBJ2-7, is DAMVIQNPRYQVTQFGKPVTLSCSQTLNHNVMYWYQQKSSQAPKLLFHYYDKDFNNEADTPDNFQSRRPNTSFCFLDIRSPGLGDTAMYLCATRDRIGYEQCFGPGTRLTVT.

V gene TRBV2 combines with J gene TRBJ1-2; no firm D call. CDR1 is SNHLY and CDR2 is FYNNEI in the germline V gene. Trimming cost V 7 bases and J 3 bases, with 12 bases left between them. This CDR3 has 13 amino acids. The CDR3, as DNA: TGTGCCAGCACGGCGAGAACCTACTATGGCTACACCTTC. Translating gives CASTARTYYGYTF.

This clonotype was detected many times. The V and J genes are TRBV20-1 and TRBJ2-7; TRBD2 might be the D (6 bases). Trimming left V 0 bases short and J 2 bases short, with 11 bases between. The germline V gene has CDR1 DFQATT and CDR2 SNEGSKA (reference sequence). This CDR3 has 14 amino acids. The CDR3 reads CSAREGGFAYEQYF. The CDR3 nucleotides read TGCAGTGCTAGAGAAGGAGGGTTTGCCTACGAGCAGTACTTC.

The chain uses TRBV5-1 and TRBJ2-7, with 8 bases that match TRBD2. The junction had 3 bases not matched to a gene; V was cut back by 4 bases and J by 0 bases. The CDR3 has 14 amino acids. The germline V gene has CDR1 SGHRS and CDR2 YFSETQ. CDR3 in DNA: TGCGCCAGCAGCCACGGGACTAGCTCCTACGAGCAGTACTTC. Protein sequence: CASSHGTSSYEQYF.

There are many counts of this clonotype. The CDR3 region is CASSSRGLNTEAFF. As DNA, the CDR3 is TGTGCCAGCAGCTCTCGGGGCCTGAACACTGAAGCTTTCTTT. The chain couples TRBV11-2 to TRBJ1-1; tentative D call: TRBD1 (5 bases). This CDR3 region has 14 residues. Per germline, CDR1 SGHAT and CDR2 FQNNGV. V lost 4 bases and J 0 bases, leaving 9 bases between the germline ends.